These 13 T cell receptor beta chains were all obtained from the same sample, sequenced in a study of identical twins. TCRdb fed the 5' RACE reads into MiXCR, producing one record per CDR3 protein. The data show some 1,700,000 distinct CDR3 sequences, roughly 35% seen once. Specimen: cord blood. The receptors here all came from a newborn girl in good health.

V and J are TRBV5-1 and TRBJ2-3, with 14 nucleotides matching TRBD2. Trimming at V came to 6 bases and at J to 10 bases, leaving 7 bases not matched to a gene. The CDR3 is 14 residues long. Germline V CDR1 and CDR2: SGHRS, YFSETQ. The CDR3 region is CASKVGTSGGSQYF. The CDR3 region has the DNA TGCGCCAGCAAGGTTGGGACTAGCGGGGGTTCGCAGTATTTT. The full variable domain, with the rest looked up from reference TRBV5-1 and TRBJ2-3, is KAGVTQTPRYLIKTRGQQVTLSCSPISGHRSVSWYQQTPGQGLQFLFEYFSETQRNKGNFPGRFSGRQFSNSRSEMNVSTLELGDSALYLCASKVGTSGGSQYFGPGTRLTVL.

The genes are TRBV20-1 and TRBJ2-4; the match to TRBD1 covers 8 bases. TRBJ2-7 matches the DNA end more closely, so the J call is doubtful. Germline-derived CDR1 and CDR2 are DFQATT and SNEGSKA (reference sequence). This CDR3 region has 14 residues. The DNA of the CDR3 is TGCAGTGCTAGAGTGTGGACAGGGTCCTACGAGCAGTACTTC. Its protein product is CSARVWTGSYEQYF.

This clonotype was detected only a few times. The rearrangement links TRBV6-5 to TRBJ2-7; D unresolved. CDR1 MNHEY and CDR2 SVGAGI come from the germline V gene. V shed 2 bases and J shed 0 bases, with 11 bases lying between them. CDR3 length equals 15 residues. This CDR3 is CASSYGSGRSYEQYF. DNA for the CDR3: TGTGCCAGCAGTTACGGGTCGGGCCGCTCCTACGAGCAGTACTTC.

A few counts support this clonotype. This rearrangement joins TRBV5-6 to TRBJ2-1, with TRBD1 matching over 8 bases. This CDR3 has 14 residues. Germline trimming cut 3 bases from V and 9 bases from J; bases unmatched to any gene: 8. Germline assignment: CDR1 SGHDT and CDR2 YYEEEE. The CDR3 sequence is CASSWDRFTSEQFF. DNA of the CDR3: TGTGCCAGCAGCTGGGACAGGTTTACGTCTGAGCAGTTCTTC. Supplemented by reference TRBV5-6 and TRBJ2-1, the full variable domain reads DAGVTQSPTHLIKTRGQQVTLRCSPKSGHDTVSWYQQALGQGPQFIFQYYEEEERQRGNFPDRFSGHQFPNYSSELNVNALLLGDSALYLCASSWDRFTSEQFFGPGTRLTVL.

CDR3 nucleotide sequence: TGTGCCAGCACCTTCGGCGGGACAGGGGGATTGGAAAAACTGTTTTTT. It encodes CASTFGGTGGLEKLFF. The V and J genes are TRBV7-2 and TRBJ1-4; 11 bases map to TRBD1. CDR1 is SGHTA, CDR2 FQGNSA, per germline. Germline trimming cut 7 bases from V and 8 bases from J; bases unmatched to any gene: 12. The CDR3 length is 16 residues.

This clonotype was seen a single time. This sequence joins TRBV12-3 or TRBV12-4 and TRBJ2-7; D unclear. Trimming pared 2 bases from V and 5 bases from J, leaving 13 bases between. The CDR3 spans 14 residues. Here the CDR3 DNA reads TGTGCCAGCAGTTTAACCCGGGTTTGGGACGAGCAGTACTTC. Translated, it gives CASSLTRVWDEQYF.

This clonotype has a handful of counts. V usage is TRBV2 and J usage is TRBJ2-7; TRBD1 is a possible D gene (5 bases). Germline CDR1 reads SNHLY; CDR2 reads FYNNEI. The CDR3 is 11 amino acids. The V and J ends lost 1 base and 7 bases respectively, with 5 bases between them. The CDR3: CASSEDREQYF. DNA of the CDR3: TGTGCCAGCAGTGAAGACAGGGAGCAGTACTTC.

Written as DNA, the CDR3 is TGTGCCATCAGTGACCTGGGACAGGGGAACACTGAAGCTTTCTTT. Its translation: CAISDLGQGNTEAFF. The chain has TRBV10-3 and TRBJ1-1, with 9 nucleotides matching TRBD1. The trim removed 3 bases at V and 1 base at J, leaving 3 bases unmatched. Germline V gene sequence: CDR1 ENHRY, CDR2 SYGVKD. This CDR3 contains 15 residues.

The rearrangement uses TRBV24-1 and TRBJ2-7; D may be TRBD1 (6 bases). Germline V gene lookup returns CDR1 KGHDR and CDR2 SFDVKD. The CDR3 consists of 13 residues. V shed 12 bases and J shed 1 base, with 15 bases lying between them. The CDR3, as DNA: TGTGCCCCAACACAGGGTGGGTCCTACGAGCAGTACTTC. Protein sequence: CAPTQGGSYEQYF.

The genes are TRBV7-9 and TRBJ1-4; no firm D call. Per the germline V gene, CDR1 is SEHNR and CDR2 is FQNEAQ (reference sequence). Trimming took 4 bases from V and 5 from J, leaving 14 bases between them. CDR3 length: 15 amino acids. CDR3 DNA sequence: TGTGCCAGCAGCTCCCCCCGAGACAAAAATGAAAAACTGTTTTTT. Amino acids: CASSSPRDKNEKLFF.

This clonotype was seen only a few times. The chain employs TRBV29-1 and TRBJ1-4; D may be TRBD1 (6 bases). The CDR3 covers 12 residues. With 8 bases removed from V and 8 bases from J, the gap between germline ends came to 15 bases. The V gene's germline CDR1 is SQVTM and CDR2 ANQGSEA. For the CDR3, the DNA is TGCAGCTTCGCAGGGGCAGAGGAAAAACTGTTTTTT. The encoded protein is CSFAGAEEKLFF.

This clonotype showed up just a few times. The CDR3 loop reads CASGPTLSYDRYRSRETQYF. DNA of the CDR3: TGTGCTAGTGGTCCCACCCTCTCATACGACAGGTACCGTAGTAGAGAGACCCAGTACTTC. V gene TRBV12-5 combines with J gene TRBJ2-5, with D tentatively TRBD1 (6 bases). CDR3 length: 20 residues. Trimming pared 5 bases from V and 4 bases from J, leaving 32 bases between. Germline lookup yields CDR1 LGHNT and CDR2 FRNRAP.

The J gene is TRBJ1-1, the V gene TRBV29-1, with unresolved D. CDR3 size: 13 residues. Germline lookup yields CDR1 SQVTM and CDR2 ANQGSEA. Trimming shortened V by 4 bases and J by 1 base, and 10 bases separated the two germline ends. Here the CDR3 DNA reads TGCAGCGTTGCTAGACCGCAGAACACTGAAGCTTTCTTT. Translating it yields CSVARPQNTEAFF.